Following are 26 T cell receptor beta chains from one sample sequenced in a study of CD8 T cells in ankylosing spondylitis. For these TCRs, the target antigens are not known. Points from the study as a whole: Apparently characteristic of ankylosing spondylitis blood was a TCR beta motif (eight highly homologous variants).

MiXCR, applied by TCRdb to the 5' RACE reads, yields one record per CDR3 protein. Here the sample spans 500,000 or so distinct CDR3 sequences, approximately 5% being singletons. The sample taken for sequencing was blood, either unsorted or a sorted T cell fraction (not recorded which). The receptors come from a male donor with ankylosing spondylitis.

This sequence joins TRBV2 and TRBJ2-2, with D uncertain. The V end was cut by 3 bases, the J end by 1 base, with 9 bases between. Germline CDR1 SNHLY, CDR2 FYNNEI. The CDR3 spans 15 residues. CDR3 sequence (DNA): TGTGCCAGCAGTGAGTTTTCAGGGAACACCGGGGAGCTGTTTTTT. Translated, it gives CASSEFSGNTGELFF.

This clonotype has more than one count but fewer than ten. The rearrangement links TRBV6-2 or TRBV6-3 to TRBJ2-5; D remains ambiguous. Germline CDR1 MNHEY, CDR2 SVGEGT. Trimming cost V 6 bases and J 1 base, with 12 bases left between them. This CDR3 spans 14 amino acids. CDR3 residues: CASRNDGFQETQYF. The CDR3 region has the DNA TGTGCCAGCAGGAACGACGGTTTCCAAGAGACCCAGTACTTC.

The chain carries TRBV4-2 and TRBJ2-2; weak D call: TRBD1 (6 bases). The CDR3 totals 16 residues. The germline V gene encodes CDR1 LGHNA and CDR2 YNFKEQ. V lost 2 bases and J lost 4, with 14 bases in between. CDR3 sequence reads: CASSQLAPGVTGELFF. The CDR3 nucleotides read TGTGCCAGCAGCCAACTGGCGCCAGGGGTCACCGGGGAGCTGTTTTTT.

This clonotype was seen at least ten times. The V call is TRBV20-1, the J call TRBJ2-7; D ambiguous. Trimming cost V 0 bases and J 4 bases, with 10 bases left between them. From germline, CDR1 is DFQATT and CDR2 SNEGSKA (reference sequence). The CDR3 is 13 residues long. CDR3 DNA sequence: TGCAGTGCTAGAGATTCCGTTAATTACGAGCAGTACTTC. Its protein is CSARDSVNYEQYF.

The rearrangement uses TRBV19 and TRBJ1-1, with D uncertain. V dropped 6 bases and J dropped 1 base, with 6 bases sitting between them. Germline V gives CDR1 LNHDA, CDR2 SQIVND (reference sequence). This CDR3 has 12 amino acids. As DNA, the CDR3 is TGTGCCAGTAGGCGGGAGAACACTGAAGCTTTCTTT. The encoded protein is CASRRENTEAFF.

This clonotype was detected many times. This chain connects TRBV20-1 to TRBJ1-1; D perhaps matches TRBD1 (5 bases). V was pared by 5 bases and J by 6 bases, with 16 bases between. The germline CDR1 and CDR2 sequences are DFQATT and SNEGSKA (reference sequence). The CDR3 covers 13 residues. CDR3 coding DNA: TGCAGTGCTGGGCACAGGTACTCTGCTGAAGCTTTCTTT. Translated: CSAGHRYSAEAFF.

Many counts were recorded for this clonotype. V gene TRBV25-1 combines with J gene TRBJ1-1, with no clear D. Germline V gene sequence: CDR1 MGHDK, CDR2 SYGVNS. Trimming took 3 bases from V and 3 from J, leaving 8 bases between them. The CDR3 runs to 13 residues. The CDR3 region is CASSEVAYTEAFF. The DNA for the CDR3 is TGTGCCAGCAGTGAGGTCGCGTACACTGAAGCTTTCTTT.

In its sample, this clonotype was seen many times. V is TRBV29-1 and J is TRBJ2-1; 15 bases agree with TRBD2. Unmatched junction bases numbered 5, after V lost 4 bases and J lost 7 bases. The CDR3 extends over 15 amino acids. CDR1 and CDR2 from the germline V gene are SQVTM and ANQGSEA. The CDR3 loop reads CSVGVGLAGGNEQFF. The CDR3 DNA reads TGCAGCGTTGGGGTGGGACTAGCGGGGGGAAATGAGCAGTTCTTC.

This clonotype was seen repeatedly, ten times or more. CDR3 region: CASSFLRSPLHF. CDR3 in DNA: TGTGCCAGCAGTTTCTTACGGTCACCCCTCCACTTT. This sequence joins TRBV27 and TRBJ1-6, with D unresolved. The CDR3 totals 12 residues. Germline loops: CDR1 MNHEY, CDR2 SMNVEV (reference sequence). Trimming removed 3 bases at V and 10 bases at J, with 7 bases between.

This clonotype was found many times. This chain connects TRBV4-1 to TRBJ2-3, with a tentative D call TRBD2 (6 bases). Trimming shortened V by 1 base and J by 7 bases, and 21 bases separated the two germline ends. This CDR3 contains 17 residues. CDR1 and CDR2 (germline): MGHRA, YSYEKL. The CDR3 here is CASSQGPLRLVEHTQYF. As DNA, the CDR3 is TGCGCCAGCAGCCAAGGTCCATTACGACTAGTGGAACATACGCAGTATTTT.

This clonotype was recorded at least ten times. This rearrangement joins TRBV5-1 to TRBJ1-3; D unresolved. Trimming pared 0 bases from V and 0 bases from J, leaving 16 bases between. Germline V CDR1 and CDR2: SGHRS, YFSETQ. The CDR3 has 18 amino acids. CDR3 region: CASSLERPDLHSGNTIYF. The CDR3 coding sequence is TGCGCCAGCAGCTTGGAGCGGCCAGATCTCCACTCTGGAAACACCATATATTTT. Combining the CDR3 with reference TRBV5-1 and TRBJ1-3 gives the whole variable domain KAGVTQTPRYLIKTRGQQVTLSCSPISGHRSVSWYQQTPGQGLQFLFEYFSETQRNKGNFPGRFSGRQFSNSRSEMNVSTLELGDSALYLCASSLERPDLHSGNTIYFGEGSWLTVV.

In its sample, this clonotype was seen many times. V gene TRBV5-1 combines with J gene TRBJ1-6; D gene unclear. V gave up 4 bases and J gave up 5 bases, with 13 bases separating them. Germline CDR1 and CDR2: SGHRS and YFSETQ. CDR3 size: 15 residues. CDR3 amino acids: CASSRTELHNSPLHF. CDR3 sequence (DNA): TGCGCCAGCAGCCGGACGGAACTTCATAATTCACCCCTCCACTTT.

In its sample, this clonotype was seen a few times. At one boundary the junction diverges from the germline segment, which might be a read error. This chain connects TRBV6-2 or TRBV6-3 to TRBJ1-2, with a weak D call TRBD1 (6 bases). The CDR3 length is 11 residues. Per germline, CDR1 MNHEY and CDR2 SVGEGT. The CDR3 loop is CASRTPDSFFF. The CDR3 coding sequence is TGTGCCAGCCGCACCCCGGACAGCTTCTTCTTC.

This clonotype was seen repeatedly, ten times or more. This sequence joins TRBV5-5 and TRBJ1-5, with D maybe TRBD1 (6 bases). V was trimmed by 4 bases and J by 2 bases, leaving 13 bases between them. The CDR3 sequence is 15 residues long. Germline loops: CDR1 SGHKS, CDR2 YYEKEE (reference sequence). CDR3 region: CASSPRGVGNQPQHF. The CDR3 DNA sequence: TGTGCCAGCAGCCCAAGGGGGGTGGGCAATCAGCCCCAGCATTTT. The complete variable domain, with remaining parts taken from reference TRBV5-5 and TRBJ1-5, reads DAGVTQSPTHLIKTRGQQVTLRCSPISGHKSVSWYQQVLGQGPQFIFQYYEKEERGRGNFPDRFSARQFPNYSSELNVNALLLGDSALYLCASSPRGVGNQPQHFGDGTRLSIL.

This clonotype was detected a few times. The chain employs TRBV6-2 or TRBV6-3 and TRBJ2-3; D not certain. V shed 2 bases and J shed 6 bases, with 9 bases lying between them. Germline CDR1 reads MNHEY; CDR2 reads SVGEGT. The CDR3 extends over 13 amino acids. CDR3 bases: TGTGCCAGCAGTTACCGCTCGAGCGATACGCAGTATTTT. It encodes CASSYRSSDTQYF.

The table lists this clonotype with many counts. The V and J genes are TRBV3-1 and TRBJ1-4; D unresolved. Between the trimmed V and J ends, which lost 3 bases and 5 bases, there was a span of 10 bases. CDR1 LGHDT and CDR2 YNNKEL come from the germline V gene (reference sequence). The CDR3 extends over 14 amino acids. The CDR3 region has the DNA TGTGCCAGCAGCCACGGACTCGCGAATGAAAAACTGTTTTTT. Protein product: CASSHGLANEKLFF.

The table lists this clonotype with many counts. This sequence joins TRBV5-1 and TRBJ1-1, with 7 bases lining up with TRBD1. This CDR3 comprises 15 residues. Trimming took 7 bases from V and 4 from J; bases not matched to a gene: 13. The germline CDR1 and CDR2 sequences are SGHRS and YFSETQ. The CDR3 DNA is TGCGCCAGCTTCCCGGACAGGCCAACTAGCACTGAAGCTTTCTTT. It translates to CASFPDRPTSTEAFF.

This clonotype was counted between two and nine times. The chain carries TRBV7-9 and TRBJ2-1, with TRBD2 matching over 9 bases. Germline assignment: CDR1 SEHNR and CDR2 FQNEAQ (reference sequence). The junction had 4 bases not matched to a gene; V was cut back by 1 base and J by 6 bases. The CDR3 runs to 15 residues. CDR3 amino acids: CASSLVAGEGNEQFF. CDR3 DNA sequence: TGTGCCAGCAGCTTAGTAGCGGGAGAAGGCAATGAGCAGTTCTTC.

This clonotype occurred many times. This chain links TRBV18 with TRBJ1-6; a weak D match, TRBD1 (5 bases). The length of the CDR3 is 14 residues. The V and J ends lost 3 bases and 4 bases respectively, with 7 bases between them. The V gene's germline CDR1 is KGHSH and CDR2 LQKENI. DNA of the CDR3: TGTGCCAGCTCACCGACAGTTTATAATTCACCCCTCCACTTT. It specifies CASSPTVYNSPLHF. Full variable domain (outside the CDR3, taken from reference TRBV18 and TRBJ1-6): NAGVMQNPRHLVRRRGQEARLRCSPMKGHSHVYWYRQLPEEGLKFMVYLQKENIIDESGMPKERFSAEFPKEGPSILRIQQVVRGDSAAYFCASSPTVYNSPLHFGNGTRLTVT.

This clonotype was seen repeatedly, ten times or more. The rearrangement links TRBV3-1 to TRBJ1-2; 9 positions agree with TRBD1. This CDR3 region has 14 residues. CDR1 is LGHDT, CDR2 YNNKEL, per germline (reference sequence). After removal of 5 bases from V and 7 bases from J, the junction contained 8 bases not matched to a gene. Here the CDR3 DNA reads TGTGCCAGCAGCAATGGGGACAGGGCTCCTGGCTACACCTTC. Amino acid sequence: CASSNGDRAPGYTF.

In this sample, this clonotype turned up many times. V gene TRBV4-3 combines with J gene TRBJ2-7, with TRBD2 as a possible D gene (5 bases). This CDR3 comprises 16 residues. The germline V gene has CDR1 LGHNA and CDR2 YSLEER. V was trimmed by 0 bases and J by 4 bases, leaving 16 bases between them. CDR3 nucleotides: TGCGCCAGCAGCCAAGATAGGACGGGAATAGGGTACGAGCAGTACTTC. Protein product: CASSQDRTGIGYEQYF.

This clonotype was picked up many times. The rearrangement uses TRBV4-3 and TRBJ2-3; no reliable D call. This CDR3 spans 18 amino acids. The ends were cut back, 4 bases at V and 1 base at J, with 21 bases in the middle. Germline CDR1 is LGHNA and CDR2 is YSLEER. CDR3 residues: CASSPEYPLRLGTDTQYF. DNA of the CDR3: TGCGCCAGCAGCCCTGAATATCCGCTTCGTCTCGGCACAGATACGCAGTATTTT.

This clonotype was recorded at least ten times. The CDR3, as DNA: TGTGCCAGCAGTATAGCGGGAGGGCCTGGGAATGAGCAGTTCTTC. Translating it yields CASSIAGGPGNEQFF. This chain connects TRBV28 to TRBJ2-1; 11 positions match TRBD2. Germline CDR1 reads MDHEN; CDR2 reads SYDVKM. The CDR3 spans 15 residues. V lost 5 bases and J lost 7; bases outside the gene matches: 7.

This clonotype occurred many times. J is TRBJ2-2 and V is TRBV29-1, with 7 positions matching TRBD1. The CDR3 contains 13 residues. V was clipped by 8 bases and J by 5 bases; unmatched bases: 8. Germline-derived CDR1 and CDR2 are SQVTM and ANQGSEA. CDR3 in amino acids: CSSRGLETGELFF. CDR3 coding DNA: TGCAGCTCCAGGGGGTTGGAGACCGGGGAGCTGTTTTTT.

This clonotype was counted many times. CDR3: CASSQRAGTPSYEQYF. The CDR3, as DNA: TGCGCCAGCAGCCAACGAGCGGGTACCCCCTCCTACGAGCAGTACTTC. The rearrangement uses TRBV4-1 and TRBJ2-7, with D tentatively TRBD2 (6 bases). V lost 2 bases to trimming and J lost 0 bases, with 14 bases between them. Looked up from germline, CDR1 is MGHRA and CDR2 is YSYEKL. This CDR3 contains 16 residues.

The rearrangement uses TRBV12-3 or TRBV12-4 and TRBJ2-7; no definite D call. V dropped 2 bases and J dropped 0 bases, with 8 bases sitting between them. The CDR3 covers 14 residues. The CDR3 sequence: CASSLYVNSYEQYF. CDR3 sequence (DNA): TGTGCCAGCAGTTTATACGTTAACTCCTACGAGCAGTACTTC.